This paragraph covers one T cell receptor beta chain sequence. As yet, its antigen is unknown. Vbeta (60) and Jbeta (13) primers were used in the PCR. Some clones are missing from TCRdb's copy, which holds only in-frame ones; the method was immunoSEQ multiplex PCR. The profile shows approximately 190,000 clones, 80% to 85% of them singletons. This record belongs to a study of cytomegalovirus exposure and HLA in healthy donors. Notes on the study in general: It was reportedly the case that the classifier diagnosed cytomegalovirus status with high specificity and sensitivity.

The CDR3 is made up of 16 amino acids. V trimming: 0 bases; J trimming: 1 base; junction bases outside the gene matches: 3. The V gene's germline CDR1 is SGHTA and CDR2 FQGNSA. Sequenced input: PBMCs. This chain uses TRBV7-2 with TRBJ2-1; 7 positions match TRBD2. The receptor was derived from a man aged 35 to 55 in good health and CMV-seropositive. The chain's CDR3 is CASSLAVGGSYNEQFF. The DNA of the CDR3 is TGTGCCAGCAGCTTAGCGGTCGGGGGGTCCTACAATGAGCAGTTCTTC.